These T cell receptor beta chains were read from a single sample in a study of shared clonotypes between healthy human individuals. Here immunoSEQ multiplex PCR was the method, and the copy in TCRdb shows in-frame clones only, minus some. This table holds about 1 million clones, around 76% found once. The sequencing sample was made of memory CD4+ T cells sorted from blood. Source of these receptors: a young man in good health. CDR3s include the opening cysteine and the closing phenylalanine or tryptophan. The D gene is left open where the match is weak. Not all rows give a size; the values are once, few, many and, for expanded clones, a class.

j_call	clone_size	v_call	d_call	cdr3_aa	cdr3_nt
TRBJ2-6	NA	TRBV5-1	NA	CASSLPESGANVLTF	TGCGCCAGCAGCTTGCCGGAATCTGGGGCCAACGTCCTGACTTTC
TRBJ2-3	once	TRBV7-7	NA	CASSSSITDTQYF	TGTGCTAGCAGCTCTAGTATCACAGATACGCAGTATTTT
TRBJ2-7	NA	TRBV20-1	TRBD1	CSASISDRVSF	TGCAGTGCTAGTATAAGTGACAGGGTCTCTTTC
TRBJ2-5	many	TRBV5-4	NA	CASRGGLVQETQYF	TGTGCCAGCAGGGGGGGACTGGTACAAGAGACCCAGTACTTC
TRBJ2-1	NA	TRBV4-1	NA	CASSQEMYLWTEQFF	TGCGCCAGCAGCCAAGAAATGTACTTATGGACTGAGCAGTTCTTC
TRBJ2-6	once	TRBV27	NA	CASSLLTGAGSGANVLTF	TGTGCCAGCAGTTTATTGACAGGCGCAGGGTCCGGGGCCAACGTCCTGACTTTC
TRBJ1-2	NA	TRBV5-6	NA	CASSLGTREEGYGYTF	TGTGCCAGCAGCCTAGGGACAAGGGAGGAAGGCTATGGCTACACCTTC
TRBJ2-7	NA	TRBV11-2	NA	CASSSLTGGQTHEQYF	TGTGCCAGCAGCTCGCTCACCGGGGGCCAAACCCACGAGCAGTACTTC
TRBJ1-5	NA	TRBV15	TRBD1	CATSRDPGQGNQPQHF	TGTGCCACCAGCAGAGATCCCGGACAGGGCAATCAGCCCCAGCATTTT
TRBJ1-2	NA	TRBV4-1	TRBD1	CASRVIGDRGHPNYGYTF	TGCGCCAGCAGAGTGATCGGGGACAGGGGTCACCCTAACTATGGCTACACCTTC
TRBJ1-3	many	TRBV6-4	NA	CASSERDIRRLNSGNTIYF	TGTGCCAGCAGTGAGAGGGACATCCGAAGACTGAACTCTGGAAACACCATATATTTT
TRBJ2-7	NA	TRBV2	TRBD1	CASSNRDRAYEQYF	TGTGCCAGCAGTAACCGGGACAGGGCCTACGAGCAGTACTTC
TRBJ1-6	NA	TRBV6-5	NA	CASSSPRGSYNSPLHF	TGTGCCAGCAGTTCTCCGCGAGGTTCCTATAATTCACCCCTCCACTTT
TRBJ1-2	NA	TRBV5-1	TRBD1	CASSFTGAANYGYTF	TGCGCCAGCAGCTTTACAGGGGCTGCTAACTATGGCTACACCTTC
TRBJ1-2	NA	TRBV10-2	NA	CASSDHYTGTFGYTF	TGCGCCAGCAGTGATCATTACACAGGCACTTTTGGCTACACCTTC
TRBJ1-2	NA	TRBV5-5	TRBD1	CASSPGQGAGYGYTF	TGTGCCAGCAGCCCAGGACAGGGGGCTGGGTATGGCTACACCTTC
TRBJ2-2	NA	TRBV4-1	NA	CASSHEPWAGELFF	TGCGCCAGCAGCCATGAGCCTTGGGCCGGGGAGCTGTTTTTT
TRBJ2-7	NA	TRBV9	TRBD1	CASSLAVTGGLGEQYF	TGTGCCAGCAGCTTAGCGGTGACAGGGGGACTTGGGGAGCAGTACTTC
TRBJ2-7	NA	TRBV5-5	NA	CASSPRAEQYF	TGTGCCAGCAGCCCCCGGGCCGAGCAGTACTTC
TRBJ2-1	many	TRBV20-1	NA	CSAPRGEQFF	TGCAGTGCCCCCAGGGGTGAGCAGTTCTTC
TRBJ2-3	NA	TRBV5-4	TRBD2	CASSSLAGGRTDTQYF	TGTGCCAGCAGCTCCCTAGCGGGGGGGCGGACAGATACGCAGTATTTT
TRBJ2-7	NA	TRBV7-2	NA	CASSLGWISYEQYF	TGTGCCAGCAGCTTAGGGTGGATCTCCTACGAGCAGTACTTC
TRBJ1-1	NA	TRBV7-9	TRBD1	CASSLTGGKTEAFF	TGTGCCAGCAGCTTGACAGGGGGAAAAACTGAAGCTTTCTTT
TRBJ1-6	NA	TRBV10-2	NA	CASSEGDGLNSPLHF	TGCGCCAGCAGTGAAGGGGACGGACTTAATTCACCCCTCCACTTT
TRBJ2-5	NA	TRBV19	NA	CASGWGKETQYF	TGTGCCAGTGGTTGGGGGAAAGAGACCCAGTACTTC
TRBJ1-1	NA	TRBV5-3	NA	CAGPDRNTEAFF	TGTGCCGGCCCGGATCGGAACACTGAAGCTTTCTTT
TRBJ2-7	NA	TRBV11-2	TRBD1	CASSLTGQYYEQYF	TGTGCCAGCAGCTTAACGGGACAGTACTACGAGCAGTACTTC
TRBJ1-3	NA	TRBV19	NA	CASSKHSRESGNTIYF	TGTGCCAGTAGTAAACATAGCAGGGAGTCAGGAAACACCATATATTTT
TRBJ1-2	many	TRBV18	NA	CASSPDRRSDGYTF	TGTGCCAGCTCACCAGATCGGCGGAGCGATGGCTACACCTTC
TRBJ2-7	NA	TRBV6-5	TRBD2	CASNKRDSYEQYF	TGTGCCAGCAATAAGCGGGACTCCTACGAGCAGTACTTC
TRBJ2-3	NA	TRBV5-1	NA	CASSLDPSGGGTDTQYF	TGCGCCAGCAGCTTGGATCCTAGCGGAGGGGGGACAGATACGCAGTATTTT
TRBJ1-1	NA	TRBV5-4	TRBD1	CASSLQGARTEAFF	TGTGCCAGCAGCTTGCAGGGGGCGCGAACTGAAGCTTTCTTT
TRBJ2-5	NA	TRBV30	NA	CAWRSTGGVVETQYF	TGTGCCTGGAGATCAACAGGGGGGGTCGTAGAGACCCAGTACTTC
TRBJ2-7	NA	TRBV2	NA	CASSASFYEQYF	TGTGCCAGCAGTGCAAGTTTCTACGAGCAGTACTTC
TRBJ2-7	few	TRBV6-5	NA	CASSYSYGFSYEQYF	TGTGCCAGCAGTTACTCATACGGTTTTTCATACGAGCAGTACTTC
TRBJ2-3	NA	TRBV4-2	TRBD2	CASSQRTSGLTDTQYF	TGTGCCAGCAGCCAAAGGACTAGCGGGCTCACAGATACGCAGTATTTT
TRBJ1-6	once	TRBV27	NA	CASSSQSAQARTLHF	TGTGCCAGCAGTTCCCAAAGCGCCCAGGCGAGGACCCTCCACTTT
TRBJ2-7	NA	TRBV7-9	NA	CASSLDVPDEQYF	TGTGCCAGCAGCTTAGATGTTCCTGACGAGCAGTACTTC
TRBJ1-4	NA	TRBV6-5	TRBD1	CASSYEAGGKLFF	TGTGCCAGCAGTTACGAAGCAGGGGGAAAACTGTTTTTT
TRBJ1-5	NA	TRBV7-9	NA	CASSSAPVSNQPQHF	TGTGCCAGCAGCTCAGCCCCGGTCAGCAATCAGCCCCAGCATTTT
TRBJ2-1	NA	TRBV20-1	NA	CSAPLVYEQFF	TGCAGTGCTCCTCTTGTCTATGAGCAGTTCTTC
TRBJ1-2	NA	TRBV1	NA	CTSSQDYLGGMNYGYTF	TGCACCAGCAGCCAAGATTATTTGGGGGGGATGAACTATGGCTACACCTTC
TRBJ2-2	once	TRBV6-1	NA	CASITPGRATGELFF	TGTGCCAGCATCACCCCGGGACGCGCCACCGGGGAGCTGTTTTTT
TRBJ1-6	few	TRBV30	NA	CAWSGTTNSPLHF	TGTGCCTGGTCCGGGACAACGAATTCACCCCTCCACTTT
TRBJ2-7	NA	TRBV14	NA	CASSRSGSGEQYF	TGTGCCAGCAGCCGAAGCGGTTCCGGCGAGCAGTACTTC
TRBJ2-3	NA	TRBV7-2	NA	CASRLRHQGADTQYF	TGTGCCAGCAGATTACGACACCAGGGCGCAGATACGCAGTATTTT
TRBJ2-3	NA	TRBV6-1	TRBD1	CASMLGQGPDTQYF	TGTGCCAGCATGCTTGGACAGGGGCCAGATACGCAGTATTTT
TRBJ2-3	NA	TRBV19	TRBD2	CASSSRTSGKDTQYF	TGTGCCAGTAGCTCGAGGACTAGCGGGAAAGATACGCAGTATTTT
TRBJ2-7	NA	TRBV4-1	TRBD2	CASSPTSGSLYEQYF	TGCGCCAGCAGCCCGACTAGCGGGAGCCTATACGAGCAGTACTTC